The rows below give T cell receptor beta chains drawn from one sample of a study of blood T cell repertoires in COVID-19. Using immunoSEQ multiplex PCR, the repertoire was profiled, and TCRdb retains in-frame clones only, with some absent. The sample includes 380,000 or so clones, roughly 90% of them seen just once. Sample: peripheral blood. Receptor source: a man aged 35 to 55 with acute or convalescent COVID-19. The CDR3 runs from the conserved cysteine through the conserved F or W. The D gene is left open where the match is weak. The size field is filled for only some rows; it gives once, few, many or a size class.

abundance	d_gene	v_gene	j_gene	CDR3aa	CDR3nt
NA	TRBD1	TRBV27	TRBJ2-2	CASSSQTGYATGELFF	TGTGCCAGCAGTTCCCAGACAGGGTACGCCACCGGGGAGCTGTTTTTT
NA	TRBD2	TRBV5-6	TRBJ2-1	CASNFLGSARLAGNEQFF	TGTGCCAGCAATTTCTTGGGGTCCGCTCGACTAGCGGGAAATGAGCAGTTCTTC
once	NA	TRBV27	TRBJ2-7	CASSPESGSYYEQYF	TGTGCCAGCAGCCCCGAGAGCGGATCTTACTACGAGCAGTACTTC
NA	TRBD1	TRBV2	TRBJ1-1	CASRPGTGGTEAFF	TGTGCCAGCAGACCCGGGACAGGGGGCACTGAAGCTTTCTTT
NA	NA	TRBV3-1/TRBV3-2	TRBJ2-7	CASAASTGEQYF	TGTGCCAGCGCCGCTTCAACGGGCGAGCAGTACTTC
NA	NA	TRBV21-1	TRBJ1-2	CASRRDGNYGYTF	TGTGCCAGCAGGCGCGACGGGAACTATGGCTACACCTTC
NA	TRBD1	TRBV4-3	TRBJ1-2	CASSQAGQGFGYTF	TGCGCCAGCAGCCAAGCGGGACAGGGGTTTGGCTACACCTTC
NA	TRBD2	TRBV4-1	TRBJ2-7	CASSRATSGGAIIVEQYF	TGCGCCAGCAGCCGAGCGACTAGCGGGGGGGCTATAATCGTCGAGCAGTACTTC
NA	TRBD2	TRBV11-2	TRBJ2-7	CASSLGGGGYEQYF	TGTGCCAGCAGCTTAGGCGGGGGGGGATACGAGCAGTACTTC
NA	TRBD1	TRBV15	TRBJ2-4	CATSTSGQGNIQYF	TGTGCCACCAGCACCTCCGGACAGGGCAACATTCAGTACTTC
few	TRBD2	TRBV5-8	TRBJ2-2	CASSTGLAANTGELFF	TGTGCCAGCAGCACGGGACTAGCGGCGAACACCGGGGAGCTGTTTTTT
NA	TRBD2	TRBV30	TRBJ2-7	CAWRLSGGLTEQYF	TGTGCCTGGAGGCTTAGCGGGGGTCTCACCGAGCAGTACTTC
NA	TRBD2	TRBV7-9	TRBJ2-4	CASSSYGGESKNIQYF	TGTGCCAGCAGCTCATATGGGGGGGAATCCAAAAACATTCAGTACTTC
many	TRBD1	TRBV19	TRBJ1-1	CASSRGRGLRTEAFF	TGTGCCAGTAGTCGAGGAAGGGGGCTGAGGACTGAAGCTTTCTTT
NA	NA	TRBV7-2	TRBJ1-2	CASSLRGANYGYTF	TGTGCCAGCAGCTTAAGGGGTGCCAACTATGGCTACACCTTC
NA	TRBD1	TRBV3-1/TRBV3-2	TRBJ2-2	CASSQTGGRAELFF	TGTGCCAGCAGCCAGACAGGGGGCAGGGCGGAGCTGTTTTTT
NA	TRBD1	TRBV19	TRBJ1-1	CASSIAGQGGTEAFF	TGTGCCAGTAGTATTGCGGGACAGGGTGGCACTGAAGCTTTCTTT
NA	NA	TRBV28	TRBJ2-4	CASKTDIKAKNIQYF	TGTGCCAGCAAGACAGACATTAAAGCCAAAAACATTCAGTACTTC
NA	TRBD1	TRBV5-6	TRBJ1-2	CASSLIIGQGASPNYGYTF	TGTGCCAGCAGCTTGATAATAGGACAGGGGGCGTCCCCTAACTATGGCTACACCTTC
NA	TRBD2	TRBV28	TRBJ2-5	CASSLPHGRETQYF	TGTGCCAGCAGTTTACCCCACGGGAGGGAGACCCAGTACTTC
once	TRBD1	TRBV5-1	TRBJ2-3	CASSLYTGVGTDTQYF	TGCGCCAGCAGCTTGTATACAGGGGTTGGCACAGATACGCAGTATTTT
NA	TRBD1	TRBV19	TRBJ2-1	CASSIWTGGLGEQFF	TGTGCCAGTAGTATCTGGACAGGGGGCTTGGGTGAGCAGTTCTTC
NA	TRBD2	TRBV19	TRBJ2-5	CASSAIAGEPTQYF	TGTGCCAGTAGTGCGATAGCGGGAGAGCCGACCCAGTACTTC
NA	NA	TRBV2	TRBJ1-5	CASSGGSLQPQHF	TGTGCCAGCAGTGGGGGCAGTCTTCAGCCCCAGCATTTT
NA	NA	TRBV3-1/TRBV3-2	TRBJ1-2	CASSQDRAGRNGYTF	TGTGCCAGCAGCCAAGATCGAGCAGGGCGGAATGGCTACACCTTC
NA	NA	TRBV5-6	TRBJ2-1	CASSLVWGAAGEQFF	TGTGCCAGCAGCTTGGTATGGGGAGCGGCGGGTGAGCAGTTCTTC
NA	TRBD1	TRBV6-1	TRBJ1-3	CASSEWTGDTTIYF	TGTGCCAGCAGTGAATGGACAGGGGATACCACCATATATTTT
NA	NA	TRBV18	TRBJ1-1	CASSPGATEAFF	TGTGCCAGCTCACCAGGAGCAACTGAAGCTTTCTTT
NA	TRBD1	TRBV6-2/TRBV6-3	TRBJ1-2	CASSTGQGNYGYTF	TGTGCCAGCAGTACTGGACAGGGTAACTATGGCTACACCTTC
NA	TRBD2	TRBV28	TRBJ2-1	CASSPYRTSGYNEQFF	TGTGCCAGCAGTCCCTATAGGACTAGCGGGTACAATGAGCAGTTCTTC
NA	TRBD1	TRBV6-5	TRBJ2-1	CASSLGTGPYNEQFF	TGTGCCAGCAGCCTTGGGACAGGTCCCTACAATGAGCAGTTCTTC
NA	NA	TRBV11-2	TRBJ2-2	CASFPGTHTGELFF	TGTGCCAGCTTTCCCGGGACACACACCGGGGAGCTGTTTTTT
NA	NA	TRBV7-3	TRBJ2-1	CASSLTSGGNEQFF	TGTGCCAGCAGCTTAACATCGGGCGGGAATGAGCAGTTCTTC
NA	TRBD2	TRBV19	TRBJ2-7	CASSIGTSGRYEQYF	TGTGCCAGTAGTATTGGGACTAGCGGGAGATACGAGCAGTACTTC
NA	TRBD1	TRBV19	TRBJ2-7	CASSENRGRYEQYF	TGTGCCAGTAGTGAGAACAGGGGGCGATACGAGCAGTACTTC
once	TRBD1	TRBV29-1	TRBJ1-1	CSVTNRDRAAEAFF	TGCAGCGTCACCAACCGGGACAGGGCCGCTGAAGCTTTCTTT
NA	NA	TRBV2	TRBJ2-7	CASSESSTDYEQYF	TGTGCCAGCAGTGAAAGTAGTACCGACTACGAGCAGTACTTC
NA	NA	TRBV7-2	TRBJ2-7	CASSLVKGVAEQYF	TGTGCCAGCAGCTTAGTTAAGGGGGTAGCGGAGCAGTACTTC
NA	TRBD1	TRBV5-1	TRBJ1-1	CASSSYRRTGSAFF	TGCGCCAGCAGCTCATACCGCCGGACAGGATCAGCTTTCTTT
NA	NA	TRBV9	TRBJ1-5	CASSVPLPRRGQPQHF	TGTGCCAGCAGCGTACCACTGCCTAGGAGGGGTCAGCCCCAGCATTTT
NA	NA	TRBV28	TRBJ2-7	CASSPAGTNYEQYF	TGTGCCAGCAGTCCCGCCGGGACAAACTACGAGCAGTACTTC
NA	TRBD1	TRBV10-2	TRBJ1-5	CASSESGQGDQHF	TGCGCCAGCAGTGAGTCGGGACAGGGAGACCAGCATTTT
NA	NA	TRBV13	TRBJ2-7	CASSLQGGDEQYF	TGTGCCAGCAGCCTACAGGGGGGGGACGAGCAGTACTTC
few	NA	TRBV7-2	TRBJ1-1	CASSRRNTEAFF	TGTGCCAGCAGCCGTCGGAACACTGAAGCTTTCTTT
NA	NA	TRBV7-9	TRBJ1-2	CASSLGGWEGGYTF	TGTGCCAGCAGCCTTGGGGGGTGGGAAGGCGGCTACACCTTC
NA	NA	TRBV6-2/TRBV6-3	TRBJ1-5	CASSYDLILQPQHF	TGTGCCAGCAGTTACGACTTAATCTTGCAGCCCCAGCATTTT